This T cell receptor (beta chain) was sequenced for a study of blood T cell repertoires in COVID-19 (dated by TCRdb to 2020 to 2022). With respect to the entire study: Collaborator samples came from the United States, Italy and Spain and covered acute and convalescent phases of COVID-19. The prospective study material was composed of cDNA or gDNA derived from T cells, B-cell-depleted T cells, or PBMCs. The dataset comprised deeply sampled blood TCRbeta repertoires from subjects exposed to, actively infected with, or recovered from COVID-19. The repertoires were made available in a free public database intended to serve as a resource for research on the immune response to SARS-CoV-2. The samples were drawn from the first 160 participants of the ongoing ImmuneRACE study and from 1,254 subjects provided by 6 global collaborators. Sample metadata almost always included a de-identified subject ID, COVID-19 status, age in years and sex. Where available, HLA class I and class II types were obtained from metadata supplied by the sample provider rather than from assay-based typing.

From the germline V gene, CDR1 is KGHSH and CDR2 is LQKENI. V drops 3 bases and J drops 2 bases, leaving 7 bases in between. The CDR3 goes from the cysteine to the phenylalanine over 13 residues. The CDR3 DNA has 39 bases and is translated from base 1. Findings and caveats that apply to the study as a whole: The amount of clinical and demographic metadata varied by source and participant and was provided uncurated.

Points on this clone: Its binding antigen is unknown. Base qualities are missing; no much larger clone stands one base away.

Collaborating institutions collected whole blood in K2EDTA tubes following their own protocols. For TCRbeta analysis, collaborator samples were shipped as frozen whole blood, as isolated PBMCs, or as DNA extracted from either sample type. The immunoSEQ Assay, a bias-controlled multiplex PCR, was used to amplify TCRbeta CDR3 regions from genomic DNA. Per the authors' processing: The number of nucleated cells in each sample was estimated from the amplification of reference gene primers within the assay. To quantify the absolute abundance of each unique TCRbeta CDR3 rearrangement, sequence reads were collapsed and filtered. For each sample, productive Simpson clonality was calculated as the square root of Simpson's diversity index over productive rearrangements. This immuneACCESS table, as held by TCRdb, lists in-frame sequences with V and J called but not all clones. Of the missing ones, under half trace to an unresolved V gene in checked studies; the others have no known cause. The V and J calls and the clone size are those of that table, but D and trimming were determined from the DNA. In all, the sample holds about 80,000 clones, and about 86% of those were seen once. The top ten hold about 42% of the sample.

This receptor was identified in an elderly man with active or convalescent COVID-19. The chain is assembled from TRBV18 and TRBJ1-1; the D gene is unclear. The sequencing sample was made of peripheral blood. The bases read TGTGCCAGCTCACCGGAGGGTAACACTGAAGCTTTCTTT. Its amino acids are CASSPEGNTEAFF.